This T cell receptor (beta chain) was sequenced in a study of prognosis after radiotherapy for stage I lung cancer. Overall study context: Following radiotherapy, four patients went on to present distant metastases at a median of 7 months, and about 15 exhibited no significant progression. Study findings and constraints: Determination of whether the expanded TCR clones were tumor-specific was not performed.

In its sample, this clonotype was seen many times. Its antigen is still unknown. The authors amplified TCR beta CDR3 from genomic DNA using two-round multiplex PCR. TRBV and TRBJ genes each had their own specific primers in first-round PCR. TCRdb reanalysed the multiplex PCR reads using MiXCR and keeps one entry per CDR3 protein. The sample has around 30,000 distinct CDR3 sequences; about 32% are singletons. The CDR3 runs to 14 residues. The germline gives CDR1 LNHDA, CDR2 SQIVND (reference sequence). V shed 1 base and J shed 4 bases, with 10 bases lying between them. Sequencing was performed on PBMCs, taken before or after stereotactic body radiation therapy (not recorded which). The V and J genes are TRBV19 and TRBJ1-2; D uncertain. This receptor was identified in a donor aged 50 or older with non-small cell lung cancer. The CDR3 nucleotides read TGTGCCAGTAGTATAGTCGGGCAAATCTATGGCTACACCTTC. Protein: CASSIVGQIYGYTF.